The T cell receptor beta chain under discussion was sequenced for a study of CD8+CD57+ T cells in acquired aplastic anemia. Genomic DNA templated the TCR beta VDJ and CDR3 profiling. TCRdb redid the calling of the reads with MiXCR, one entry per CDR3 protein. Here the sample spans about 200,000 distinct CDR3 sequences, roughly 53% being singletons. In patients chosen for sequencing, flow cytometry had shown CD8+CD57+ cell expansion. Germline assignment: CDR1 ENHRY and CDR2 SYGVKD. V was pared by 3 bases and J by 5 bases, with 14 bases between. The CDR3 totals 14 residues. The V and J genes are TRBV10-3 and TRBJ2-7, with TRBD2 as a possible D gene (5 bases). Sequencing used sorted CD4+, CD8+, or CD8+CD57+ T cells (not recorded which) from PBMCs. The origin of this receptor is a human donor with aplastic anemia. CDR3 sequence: CAISDRGSDDEQYF. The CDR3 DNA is TGTGCCATCAGTGATCGGGGTTCTGACGACGAGCAGTACTTC.